The 16 T cell receptor beta chains listed next were all sequenced from one sample in a study of pediatric ulcerative colitis. The table came from immunoSEQ multiplex PCR; TCRdb's copy has only in-frame clones and leaves some out. The sample yields 30,000 to 35,000 clones, about three quarters seen once. One to two pinch biopsies were taken from the rectum during colonoscopy. The sample taken for sequencing was gut tissue. These TCRs come from a boy between 10 and 17 years old with mild ulcerative colitis.

V gene TRBV6-6 combines with J gene TRBJ1-2; D uncertain. Germline CDR1 is MNHNY and CDR2 is SVGAGI (reference sequence). The V and J ends lost 4 bases and 7 bases respectively, with 19 bases between them. This CDR3 spans 15 amino acids. The CDR3 sequence is CASSSLGWRSSGYTF. The CDR3 coding sequence is TGTGCCAGCAGTTCACTGGGGTGGAGGTCGAGTGGCTACACCTTC.

The rearrangement uses TRBV13 and TRBJ2-2; D may be TRBD1 (5 bases). Trimming took 2 bases from V and 0 from J, leaving 7 bases between them. Germline CDR1 and CDR2: PRHDT and FYEKMQ (reference sequence). The CDR3 contains 15 residues. The CDR3 nucleotides are TGTGCCAGCAGCTTACTCAGGGCGAACACCGGGGAGCTGTTTTTT. Its translation: CASSLLRANTGELFF.

This chain joins TRBV4-1 and TRBJ1-1; D is undetermined. Looked up from germline, CDR1 is MGHRA and CDR2 is YSYEKL. V was clipped by 1 base and J by 4 bases, with 13 bases between them. The CDR3 sequence is 15 residues long. CDR3 nucleotides: TGCGCCAGCAGCCAAGGTCCAGCTCGGGGCACTGAAGCTTTCTTT. This sequence encodes CASSQGPARGTEAFF.

In its sample, this clone was seen a few times. The chain has TRBV5-8 and TRBJ2-7, with D maybe TRBD1 (6 bases). Germline V gene data show CDR1 as SGHTS and CDR2 as YDEGEE. Trimming cost V 4 bases and J 2 bases, with 16 bases left between them. This CDR3 has 15 amino acids. This CDR3 is CASSRDGTFTYEQYF. The DNA of the CDR3 is TGTGCCAGCAGCCGTGACGGGACATTTACCTACGAGCAGTACTTC.

The chain recombines TRBV29-1 with TRBJ2-5; 10 bases agree with TRBD2. The germline CDR1 and CDR2 sequences are SQVTM and ANQGSEA. The CDR3 has 14 residues. The V gene end was trimmed by 6 bases and the J gene end by 4 bases; junction bases not matched to a gene: 8. CDR3 residues: CSVPPGLASETQYF. Here the CDR3 DNA reads TGCAGCGTCCCGCCGGGACTAGCGTCAGAGACCCAGTACTTC.

The V call is TRBV6-5, the J call TRBJ1-6; the match to TRBD1 covers 8 bases. Germline assignment: CDR1 MNHEY and CDR2 SVGAGI. The junction had 5 bases not matched to a gene; V was cut back by 9 bases and J by 10 bases. The CDR3 runs 12 residues. CDR3 amino acids: CASSTGDSPLHF. The CDR3 nucleotides read TGTGCCAGTTCGACAGGGGACTCACCCCTCCACTTT.

The chain employs TRBV5-1 and TRBJ1-1; D perhaps matches TRBD1 (6 bases). This CDR3 region has 13 residues. The germline V and J ends were trimmed by 4 bases and 1 base, with 8 bases remaining between them. Per germline, CDR1 SGHRS and CDR2 YFSETQ. DNA for the CDR3: TGCGCCAGCAGCGGGGGGCCGAACACTGAAGCTTTCTTT. Translation gives CASSGGPNTEAFF. The full variable domain, completed using reference TRBV5-1 and TRBJ1-1, is KAGVTQTPRYLIKTRGQQVTLSCSPISGHRSVSWYQQTPGQGLQFLFEYFSETQRNKGNFPGRFSGRQFSNSRSEMNVSTLELGDSALYLCASSGGPNTEAFFGQGTRLTVV.

The CDR3 coding sequence is TGTGCCTGGAAGGTGACGACCGGGACAGGGGGTAATTCACCCCTCCACTTT. It codes for CAWKVTTGTGGNSPLHF. V usage is TRBV30 and J usage is TRBJ1-6; 11 positions match TRBD1. The length of the CDR3 is 17 residues. The germline V gene encodes CDR1 GTSNPN and CDR2 SVGIG (reference sequence). The V gene end was trimmed by 4 bases and the J gene end by 6 bases; junction bases not matched to a gene: 11.

J is TRBJ2-3 and V is TRBV6-5; maybe TRBD1 (5 bases). Germline CDR1 is MNHEY and CDR2 is SVGAGI. This CDR3 has 13 amino acids. The germline V and J ends were trimmed by 7 bases and 1 base, with 9 bases remaining between them. CDR3 amino acids: CASKGLGTDTQYF. CDR3 nucleotide sequence: TGTGCCAGCAAGGGGCTGGGCACAGATACGCAGTATTTT.

The chain joins TRBV5-8 to TRBJ1-5; D call uncertain. CDR1 is SGHTS and CDR2 is YDEGEE in the germline V gene. This CDR3 spans 12 amino acids. V gave up 2 bases and J gave up 3 bases, with 3 bases separating them. In nucleotides, the CDR3 is TGTGCCAGCAGCTTCCCCAATCAGCCCCAGCATTTT. Protein: CASSFPNQPQHF.

Here the CDR3 reads CASSQGNSGGQETQYF. The DNA of the CDR3 is TGTGCCAGCAGCCAAGGCAATAGCGGGGGGCAAGAGACCCAGTACTTC. The chain employs TRBV4-2 and TRBJ2-5; 10 positions match TRBD2. The CDR3 length is 16 residues. V gave up 1 base and J gave up 2 bases; unmatched junction bases: 4. Germline V lookup: CDR1 LGHNA, CDR2 YNFKEQ.

The table lists this clone with a count of one. The J gene is TRBJ1-2, the V gene TRBV29-1, with D unclear. V shed 0 bases and J shed 2 bases, with 7 bases lying between them. The CDR3 consists of 13 residues. Germline CDR1 reads SQVTM; CDR2 reads ANQGSEA. DNA of the CDR3: TGCAGCGTTGAAGAAGGTCTAAACTATGGCTACACCTTC. This codes for CSVEEGLNYGYTF.

Here the CDR3 DNA reads TGTGCCATCAGTGTTGGGGGTTTAGGGTATGGCTACACCTTC. Protein sequence: CAISVGGLGYGYTF. The genes are TRBV10-3 and TRBJ1-2, with a weak D call TRBD1 (5 bases). CDR3 length equals 14 residues. V was trimmed by 4 bases and J by 5 bases, leaving 14 bases between them. Germline lookup yields CDR1 ENHRY and CDR2 SYGVKD.

V gene TRBV11-2 combines with J gene TRBJ2-5; possible D gene TRBD2, 7 bases. The CDR3 has 15 residues. Germline-derived CDR1 and CDR2 are SGHAT and FQNNGV. V lost 1 base and J 5 bases, leaving 14 bases between the germline ends. As DNA, the CDR3 is TGTGCCAGCAGCTTAGTGACGGGGGGCATGGAGACCCAGTACTTC. Translation: CASSLVTGGMETQYF.

The rearrangement joins TRBV5-1 to TRBJ2-7; a possible D gene is TRBD2 (5 bases). CDR3 length: 14 residues. V dropped 0 bases and J dropped 1 base, with 8 bases sitting between them. From germline, CDR1 is SGHRS and CDR2 YFSETQ. The CDR3 sequence: CASSLDGVSYEQYF. The CDR3 DNA sequence: TGCGCCAGCAGCTTGGACGGGGTATCCTACGAGCAGTACTTC.

This clone has just one count. The rearrangement joins TRBV20-1 to TRBJ2-1, with D uncertain. CDR1 is DFQATT, CDR2 SNEGSKA, per germline (reference sequence). CDR3 length equals 11 residues. Trimming left V 5 bases short and J 9 bases short, with 11 bases between. CDR3 sequence (DNA): TGCAGTGCTTCCCGCACGGGTGAGCAGTTCTTC. As protein: CSASRTGEQFF.